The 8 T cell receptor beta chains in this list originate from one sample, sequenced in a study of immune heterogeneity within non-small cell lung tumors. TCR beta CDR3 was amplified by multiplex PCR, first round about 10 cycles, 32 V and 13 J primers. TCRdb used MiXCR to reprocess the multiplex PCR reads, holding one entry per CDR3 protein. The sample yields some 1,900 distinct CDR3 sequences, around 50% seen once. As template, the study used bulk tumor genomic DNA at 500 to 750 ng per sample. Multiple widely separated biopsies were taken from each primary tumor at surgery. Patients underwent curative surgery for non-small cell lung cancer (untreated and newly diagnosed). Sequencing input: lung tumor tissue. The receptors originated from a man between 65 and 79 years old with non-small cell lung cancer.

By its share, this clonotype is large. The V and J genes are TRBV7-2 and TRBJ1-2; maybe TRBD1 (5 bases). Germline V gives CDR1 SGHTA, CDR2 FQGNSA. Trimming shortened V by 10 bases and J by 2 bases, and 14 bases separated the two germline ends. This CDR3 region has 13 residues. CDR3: CATTLGGNYGYTF. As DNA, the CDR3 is TGTGCCACCACGTTGGGGGGGAACTATGGCTACACCTTC.

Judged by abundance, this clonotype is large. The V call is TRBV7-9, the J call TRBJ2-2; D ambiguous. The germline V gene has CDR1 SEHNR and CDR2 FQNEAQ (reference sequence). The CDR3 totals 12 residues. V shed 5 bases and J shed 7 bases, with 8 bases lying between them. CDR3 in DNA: TGTGCCAGCAGCCTTTCCAGCGGGGAGCTGTTTTTT. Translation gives CASSLSSGELFF.

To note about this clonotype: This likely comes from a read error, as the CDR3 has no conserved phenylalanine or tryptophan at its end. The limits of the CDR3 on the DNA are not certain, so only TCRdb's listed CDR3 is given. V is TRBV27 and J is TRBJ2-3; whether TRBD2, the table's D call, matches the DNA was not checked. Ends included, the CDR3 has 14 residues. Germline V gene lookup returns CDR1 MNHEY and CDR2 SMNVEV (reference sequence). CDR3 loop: CASRTSGYEQYFGP.

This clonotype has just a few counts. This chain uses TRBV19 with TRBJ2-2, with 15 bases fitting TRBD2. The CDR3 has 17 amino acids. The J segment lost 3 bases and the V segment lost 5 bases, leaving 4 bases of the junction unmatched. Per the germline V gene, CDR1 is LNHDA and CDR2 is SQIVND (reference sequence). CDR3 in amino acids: CASSQGLAGGYTGELFF. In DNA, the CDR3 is TGTGCCAGTAGTCAGGGACTAGCGGGAGGCTACACCGGGGAGCTGTTTTTT.

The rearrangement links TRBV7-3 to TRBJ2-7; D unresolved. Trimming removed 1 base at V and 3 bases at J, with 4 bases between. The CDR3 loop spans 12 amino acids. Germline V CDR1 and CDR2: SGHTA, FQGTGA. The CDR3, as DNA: TGTGCCAGCAGCTTAAATGGCTACGAGCAGTACTTC. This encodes CASSLNGYEQYF.

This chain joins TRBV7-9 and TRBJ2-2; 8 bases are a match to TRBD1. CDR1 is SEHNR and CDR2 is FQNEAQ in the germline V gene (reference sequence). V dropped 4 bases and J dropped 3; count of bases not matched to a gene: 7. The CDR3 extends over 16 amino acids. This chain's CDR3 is CASSSLTGEDTGELFF. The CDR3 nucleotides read TGTGCCAGCAGCTCCCTGACAGGGGAGGACACCGGGGAGCTGTTTTTT.

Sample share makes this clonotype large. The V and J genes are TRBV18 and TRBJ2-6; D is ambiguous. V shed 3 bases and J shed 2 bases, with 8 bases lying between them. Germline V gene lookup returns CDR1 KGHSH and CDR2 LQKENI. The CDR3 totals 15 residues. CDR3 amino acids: CASSPQGTGANVLTF. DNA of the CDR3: TGTGCCAGCTCACCCCAAGGGACTGGGGCCAACGTCCTGACTTTC.

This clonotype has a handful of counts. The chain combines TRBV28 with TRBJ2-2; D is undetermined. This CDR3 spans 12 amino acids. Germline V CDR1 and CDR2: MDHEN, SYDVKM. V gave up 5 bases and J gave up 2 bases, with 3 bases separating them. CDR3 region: CASSLNTGELFF. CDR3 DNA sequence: TGTGCCAGCAGTCTAAACACCGGGGAGCTGTTTTTT.